The 26 T cell receptor beta chains below were found in one sample sequenced in a study of blood T cell repertoires in COVID-19. Assay: immunoSEQ multiplex PCR; the TCRdb copy retains only in-frame clones and omits some. There are roughly 250,000 clones in the sample; about 83% occur only once, and 3.6% lies in the top ten. The sample comprised PBMCs or T cells enriched from blood (not recorded which). The receptors here all came from a woman between 40 and 50 years old who had been exposed to COVID-19.

This clone was counted a few times. The chain is built from TRBV5-1 and TRBJ2-1, with 8 nucleotides matching TRBD2. The CDR3 is 15 amino acids. Germline V gene lookup returns CDR1 SGHRS and CDR2 YFSETQ. After removal of 4 bases from V and 5 bases from J, the junction contained 8 bases not matched to a gene. The CDR3 sequence: CASSQIAGMNNEQFF. CDR3 nucleotide sequence: TGCGCCAGCAGCCAAATAGCGGGGATGAACAATGAGCAGTTCTTC. The full variable domain, rest sourced from reference TRBV5-1 and TRBJ2-1, is KAGVTQTPRYLIKTRGQQVTLSCSPISGHRSVSWYQQTPGQGLQFLFEYFSETQRNKGNFPGRFSGRQFSNSRSEMNVSTLELGDSALYLCASSQIAGMNNEQFFGPGTRLTVL.

This clone is a singleton in its sample. Other DNA sequences of this sample code for an identical CDR3. This chain links TRBV11-2 with TRBJ2-5; TRBD1 matches 8 bases. The CDR3 is 13 residues long. The V gene's germline CDR1 is SGHAT and CDR2 FQNNGV. With V trimmed by 3 bases and J by 5 bases, 2 bases remained unmatched. CDR3 sequence reads: CASSFGQGETQYF. The CDR3 nucleotides read TGTGCCAGCAGCTTTGGACAGGGCGAGACCCAGTACTTC.

The genes are TRBV21-1 and TRBJ2-1; TRBD1, the table's D call, was not compared with the DNA. TRBV21-1 is listed as a pseudogene. This CDR3 has 14 amino acids. CDR3 loop: CASSKRGPCNEQFF. The CDR3 DNA is TGTGCCAGCAGCAAAAGGGGGCCCTGCAATGAGCAGTTCTTC.

The chain joins TRBV28 to TRBJ1-1; 8 bases are shared with TRBD1. Losses at the gene ends were 4 bases for V and 5 bases for J; bases not matched to a gene: 9. The germline V gene has CDR1 MDHEN and CDR2 SYDVKM. The CDR3 runs to 15 residues. The CDR3 DNA reads TGTGCCAGCAGTTCCCCCCTGGGACAGGCGACTGAAGCTTTCTTT. Protein product: CASSSPLGQATEAFF.

The V and J genes are TRBV7-4 and TRBJ1-5, with D unclear. Germline loops: CDR1 SGHVT, CDR2 SQSDAQ. The CDR3 is 13 amino acids. V was cut by 2 bases and J by 2 bases, with 4 bases left in between. The DNA of the CDR3 is TGTGCCAGCAGCTTACAGGGCAATCAGCCCCAGCATTTT. It yields the protein CASSLQGNQPQHF.

The chain links TRBV7-2 to TRBJ1-4, with 7 bases matching TRBD1. The CDR3 is 16 amino acids. Unmatched junction bases numbered 9, after V lost 2 bases and J lost 6 bases. Germline V CDR1 and CDR2: SGHTA, FQGNSA. For the CDR3, the DNA is TGTGCCAGCAGCTTAAAATCAGGGGGACCCTATGAAAAACTGTTTTTT. Amino acids: CASSLKSGGPYEKLFF.

The table lists this clone with a few counts. The CDR3 nucleotides are TGTGCCAGTGACCTTCGCGGGGGCCCCTACGAGCAGTACTTC. Translation gives CASDLRGGPYEQYF. The V call is TRBV6-5, the J call TRBJ2-7; tentative D call: TRBD2 (7 bases). Germline V lookup: CDR1 MNHEY, CDR2 SVGAGI. The V gene lost 9 bases and the J gene lost 2 bases, with 17 bases spanning the gap. The CDR3 covers 14 residues.

This rearrangement joins TRBV6-2 or TRBV6-3 to TRBJ1-6, with D perhaps TRBD1 (5 bases). The CDR3 covers 15 residues. The germline CDR1 and CDR2 sequences are MNHEY and SVGEGT. V was clipped by 2 bases and J by 6 bases, with 11 bases between them. This CDR3 is CASSYRDSSNSPLHF. The CDR3 bases are TGTGCCAGCAGTTACAGGGACTCGAGTAATTCACCCCTCCACTTT.

The rearrangement joins TRBV11-2 to TRBJ2-1, with 9 bases matching TRBD2. The J segment lost 5 bases and the V segment lost 4 bases, leaving 18 bases of the junction unmatched. Germline V lookup: CDR1 SGHAT, CDR2 FQNNGV. This CDR3 has 19 amino acids. As DNA, the CDR3 is TGTGCCAGCAGCTCACAATCGGGGGCACTTAGCGGGGGAAACAATGAGCAGTTCTTC. It translates to CASSSQSGALSGGNNEQFF.

The J gene is TRBJ1-6, the V gene TRBV27; 7 bases fit TRBD1. The germline CDR1 and CDR2 sequences are MNHEY and SMNVEV (reference sequence). V trimming: 4 bases; J trimming: 6 bases; junction bases outside the gene matches: 6. The CDR3 contains 15 residues. Here the CDR3 reads CASSYQTGTNSPLHF. Written as DNA, the CDR3 is TGTGCCAGCAGTTACCAGACAGGGACTAATTCACCCCTCCACTTT.

This chain joins TRBV19 and TRBJ1-1; TRBD1 agrees at 8 bases. Germline loops: CDR1 LNHDA, CDR2 SQIVND (reference sequence). The CDR3 consists of 16 residues. The J segment lost 5 bases and the V segment lost 3 bases, leaving 11 bases of the junction unmatched. The chain's CDR3 is CASSMGTGGAYTEAFF. CDR3 in DNA: TGTGCCAGTAGTATGGGTACAGGGGGGGCGTATACTGAAGCTTTCTTT.

As for this clone: Different DNA sequences within this sample yield the same CDR3. This chain connects TRBV9 to TRBJ1-1; D remains ambiguous. CDR1 SGDLS and CDR2 YYNGEE come from the germline V gene. The V and J ends lost 3 bases and 0 bases respectively, with 12 bases between them. This CDR3 is 15 amino acids long. The chain's CDR3 is CASSAEVLLNTEAFF. The DNA of the CDR3 is TGTGCCAGCAGCGCCGAGGTTCTGTTGAACACTGAAGCTTTCTTT.

The J gene is TRBJ1-4, the V gene TRBV5-1; maybe TRBD1 (6 bases). The CDR3 is 15 residues long. Germline CDR1 is SGHRS and CDR2 is YFSETQ. The V end was cut by 3 bases, the J end by 0 bases, with 9 bases between. The DNA for the CDR3 is TGCGCCAGCAGCTCCTCAGGGGCAACTAATGAAAAACTGTTTTTT. This sequence encodes CASSSSGATNEKLFF.

The CDR3: CASSPGGADTEAFF. The CDR3 nucleotides are TGTGCCAGCAGCCCAGGGGGCGCGGACACTGAAGCTTTCTTT. The chain has TRBV7-8 and TRBJ1-1, with TRBD1 identical over 8 bases. This CDR3 is 14 amino acids long. V trimming: 5 bases; J trimming: 3 bases; junction bases outside the gene matches: 5. Germline V lookup: CDR1 SGHVS, CDR2 FQNEAQ.

V is TRBV18 and J is TRBJ2-7, with 9 bases lining up with TRBD1. In germline, CDR1 is KGHSH, CDR2 LQKENI. CDR3 length: 14 residues. The ends lost 3 bases at V and 6 bases at J; junction bases unmatched: 6. The CDR3, as DNA: TGTGCCAGCTCACCCAGACAGGGGGTTGGCGAGCAGTACTTC. This translates into CASSPRQGVGEQYF.

This chain links TRBV5-1 with TRBJ1-1; the D gene is possibly TRBD1 (6 bases). This CDR3 is 15 amino acids long. Trimming removed 0 bases at V and 0 bases at J, with 9 bases between. Germline assignment: CDR1 SGHRS and CDR2 YFSETQ. The chain's CDR3 is CASSLVAGVNTEAFF. CDR3 nucleotides: TGCGCCAGCAGCTTGGTTGCAGGGGTGAACACTGAAGCTTTCTTT.

This clone was detected only a few times. The genes are TRBV24-1 and TRBJ1-2, with 7 bases lining up with TRBD1. Looked up from germline, CDR1 is KGHDR and CDR2 is SFDVKD. The CDR3 totals 11 residues. The V segment lost 6 bases and the J segment 7 bases; nucleotides outside the gene matches: 1. The CDR3 DNA is TGTGCCACCAGTACAGGGGCTGGCTACACCTTC. It encodes CATSTGAGYTF.

This chain joins TRBV6-4 and TRBJ2-3; a weak D match, TRBD1 (5 bases). The V end lost 3 bases, the J end lost 2 bases, and 6 bases lay between the germline ends. Germline CDR1 is MRHNA and CDR2 is SNTAGT. This CDR3 has 13 residues. This CDR3 reads CASSEQATDTQYF. CDR3 coding DNA: TGTGCCAGCAGTGAACAGGCCACAGATACGCAGTATTTT.

The V gene is TRBV9, the J gene TRBJ2-3, with 10 nucleotides matching TRBD2. CDR3 length: 16 residues. The germline gives CDR1 SGDLS, CDR2 YYNGEE. V was pared by 2 bases and J by 6 bases, with 9 bases of the junction left unmatched. Written as DNA, the CDR3 is TGTGCCAGCAGCGTGGGTACTAGCGGGGTTTTGGATACGCAGTATTTT. This codes for CASSVGTSGVLDTQYF.

The genes are TRBV2 and TRBJ1-1; the match to TRBD1 covers 7 bases. The V segment lost 6 bases and the J segment 5 bases; nucleotides outside the gene matches: 12. Germline V gene data show CDR1 as SNHLY and CDR2 as FYNNEI. This CDR3 spans 15 amino acids. CDR3 nucleotides: TGTGCCAGCAGGTGGCAGGGGGAAAAGGGGACTGAAGCTTTCTTT. This encodes CASRWQGEKGTEAFF.

The chain combines TRBV12-3 or TRBV12-4 with TRBJ1-1; TRBD1 might be the D (5 bases). CDR3 length: 13 residues. V was clipped by 3 bases and J by 7 bases, with 12 bases between them. CDR3 sequence: CASSFWKGHEAFF. The CDR3 DNA follows: TGTGCCAGCAGTTTTTGGAAGGGGCATGAAGCTTTCTTT.

The V gene is TRBV6-5, the J gene TRBJ1-3; D is undetermined. Germline assignment: CDR1 MNHEY and CDR2 SVGAGI. CDR3 size: 13 residues. The V gene lost 8 bases and the J gene lost 3 bases, with 11 bases spanning the gap. CDR3 DNA sequence: TGTGCCAGCCGCCGGGTTTTTGGAAACACCATATATTTT. It yields the protein CASRRVFGNTIYF.

Comments on this clone: In the same sample, other DNA sequences code for this CDR3. The chain joins TRBV24-1 to TRBJ2-2; D is unresolved. This CDR3 comprises 14 residues. V gave up 3 bases and J gave up 5 bases, with 9 bases separating them. CDR1 and CDR2 from the germline V gene are KGHDR and SFDVKD. CDR3: CATSDPGGTGELFF. DNA of the CDR3: TGTGCCACCAGTGATCCGGGTGGGACCGGGGAGCTGTTTTTT.

V is TRBV28 and J is TRBJ1-6; D gene unclear. The CDR3 has 14 amino acids. Germline lookup yields CDR1 MDHEN and CDR2 SYDVKM. V shed 3 bases and J shed 1 base, with 4 bases lying between them. The CDR3 coding sequence is TGTGCCAGCAGTTTCCGGTCCTATAATTCACCCCTCCACTTT. This sequence encodes CASSFRSYNSPLHF.

The rearrangement joins TRBV7-8 to TRBJ1-5; no clear D gene. V gave up 1 base and J gave up 7 bases, with 8 bases separating them. The CDR3 is 13 residues long. Germline CDR1 SGHVS, CDR2 FQNEAQ. CDR3 nucleotides: TGTGCCAGCAGCTTAGGGCTCGAACAGCCCCAGCATTTT. As protein: CASSLGLEQPQHF.

V usage is TRBV7-8 and J usage is TRBJ1-1; D possibly corresponds to TRBD1 (5 bases). Trimming cost V 3 bases and J 4 bases, with 18 bases left between them. This CDR3 has 16 amino acids. CDR1 is SGHVS, CDR2 FQNEAQ, per germline. The CDR3, as DNA: TGTGCCAGCAGCTTGGGGTTTGGGGACTGGTTCACTGAAGCTTTCTTT. This codes for CASSLGFGDWFTEAFF.